This T cell receptor beta chain was profiled in a study of T cell repertoires in cytomegalovirus infection. At the level of the study: Alongside well-studied HLA-B-restricted CMV epitopes, recently identified HLA-C-restricted CMV epitopes were also used. An indication of both CMV infection and matching HLA type came from public TCR beta signatures.

A word on this clonotype: Antigen: not known.

General observations from the study: Summed frequency of public TCR beta families distinguished CMV carriers with the relevant HLA. In two of eight donors, the top clonotype was HLA-C-restricted CMV-specific.

The length of the CDR3 is 14 residues. Germline V gene data show CDR1 as SGHVS and CDR2 as FNYEAQ. From the reads, TCRdb called clonotypes with MiXCR, one entry per CDR3 protein. The profile shows a few hundred thousand distinct CDR3 sequences, roughly a third of them singletons. The J gene is TRBJ2-5, the V gene TRBV7-6; 8 nucleotides agree with TRBD2. The material was cultured PBMCs, obtained from culture after CMV antigen stimulation. This TCR derives from a human donor in good health (CMV status not recorded). Some clones in this sample may be carry-over from other donors' samples. The CDR3 DNA sequence: TGTGCTGGAGTAGCGGGACCCGTGGGGGAGACCCAGTACTTC. This codes for CAGVAGPVGETQYF.